The 28 T cell receptor beta chains below were found in one sample sequenced in a study of cytomegalovirus exposure and HLA in healthy donors. Data came from immunoSEQ multiplex PCR; TCRdb stores just in-frame clones and leaves some out. Counted here are about 65,000 clones, about 91% occurring once; the ten biggest clones make up around 1.2%. Sample: PBMCs. The receptors stem from a woman aged 18-29 years in good health and CMV-seronegative.

The rearrangement links TRBV10-3 to TRBJ1-3, with D hard to call. The CDR3 has 13 residues. Germline CDR1 reads ENHRY; CDR2 reads SYGVKD. V lost 6 bases, J lost 4 bases, and 10 bases lay in between. CDR3 DNA: TGTGCCATCAGGCCAGAGGCCGGAAACACCATATATTTT. Residues: CAIRPEAGNTIYF.

The V gene is TRBV4-2, the J gene TRBJ2-7; TRBD2 aligns across 16 bases. In germline, CDR1 is LGHNA, CDR2 YNFKEQ. CDR3 length equals 17 residues. The V segment lost 2 bases and the J segment 6 bases; nucleotides outside the gene matches: 7. The CDR3 DNA reads as TGTGCCAGCAGCCAACCTGGGACTAGCGGGAGGGCGGGCGAGCAGTACTTC. It codes for CASSQPGTSGRAGEQYF.

V usage is TRBV7-2 and J usage is TRBJ2-1, with a weak D call TRBD2 (6 bases). The V end lost 4 bases, the J end lost 0 bases, and 13 bases lay between the germline ends. The CDR3 is made up of 16 amino acids. CDR1 is SGHTA, CDR2 FQGNSA, per germline. CDR3 in amino acids: CASSYNRGSSYNEQFF. The CDR3 DNA reads TGTGCCAGCAGCTATAACCGGGGGTCCTCCTACAATGAGCAGTTCTTC.

This sequence joins TRBV25-1 and TRBJ2-5, with 10 bases that match TRBD2. The CDR3 length is 15 residues. With V trimmed by 3 bases and J by 5 bases, 6 bases remained unmatched. CDR1 MGHDK and CDR2 SYGVNS come from the germline V gene. CDR3 residues: CASSERTSGDETQYF. CDR3 in DNA: TGTGCCAGCAGTGAGCGGACTAGCGGTGATGAGACCCAGTACTTC.

The CDR3 protein is CASSLAHGVQETQYF. The CDR3 DNA reads TGTGCCAGCAGCTTAGCACACGGGGTCCAAGAGACCCAGTACTTC. The rearrangement uses TRBV7-3 and TRBJ2-5; perhaps TRBD2 as D (5 bases). CDR3 length: 15 amino acids. Germline loops: CDR1 SGHTA, CDR2 FQGTGA. The germline V and J ends were trimmed by 2 bases and 1 base, with 11 bases remaining between them.

The chain combines TRBV13 with TRBJ1-6, with 8 nucleotides matching TRBD1. The germline CDR1 and CDR2 sequences are PRHDT and FYEKMQ (reference sequence). V dropped 5 bases and J dropped 10; count of bases not matched to a gene: 4. The CDR3 is made up of 13 amino acids. CDR3 residues: CASSGQGGSPLHF. The CDR3 DNA reads TGTGCCAGCAGCGGACAGGGCGGCTCACCCCTCCACTTT.

In DNA, the CDR3 is TGTGCCAGCAGCTCTCAGGTCAACACTGAAGCTTTCTTT. Its protein is CASSSQVNTEAFF. This sequence joins TRBV7-6 and TRBJ1-1; no clear D gene. The CDR3 spans 13 residues. Trimming pared 4 bases from V and 2 bases from J, leaving 8 bases between. From germline, CDR1 is SGHVS and CDR2 FNYEAQ.

The chain links TRBV28 to TRBJ2-7, with 7 bases that match TRBD2. Germline values: CDR1 MDHEN, CDR2 SYDVKM. V trimming: 4 bases; J trimming: 2 bases; junction bases outside the gene matches: 11. CDR3 length: 16 residues. This chain's CDR3 is CASSSSGAGYTYEQYF. Here the CDR3 DNA reads TGTGCCAGCAGTTCCTCGGGAGCGGGATATACCTACGAGCAGTACTTC.

This clone was recorded once. J is TRBJ2-7 and V is TRBV4-1; 11 nucleotides line up with TRBD1. Germline trimming cut 0 bases from V and 5 bases from J; bases unmatched to any gene: 9. Germline values: CDR1 MGHRA, CDR2 YSYEKL. The CDR3 runs 17 residues. CDR3 sequence (DNA): TGCGCCAGCAGCCAAGAACCGGGACAGGGGGTAATCAACGAGCAGTACTTC. It is translated as CASSQEPGQGVINEQYF.

This chain links TRBV11-3 with TRBJ2-2; maybe TRBD2 (7 bases). This CDR3 is built from 15 residues. Germline CDR1 reads SGHNT; CDR2 reads YENEEA. V was pared by 5 bases and J by 1 base, with 11 bases between. CDR3 region: CASSGEGGNTGELFF. CDR3 sequence (DNA): TGTGCCAGCAGCGGGGAGGGGGGGAACACCGGGGAGCTGTTTTTT.

The V call is TRBV6-6, the J call TRBJ2-2; D possibly corresponds to TRBD2 (7 bases). In germline, CDR1 is MNHNY, CDR2 SVGAGI (reference sequence). Trimming cost V 6 bases and J 5 bases, with 10 bases left between them. The CDR3 totals 13 residues. CDR3 DNA sequence: TGTGCCAGCAGCGGGGGGCAGACCGGGGAGCTGTTTTTT. It is translated as CASSGGQTGELFF.

The chain has TRBV2 and TRBJ2-6; D is perhaps TRBD2 (5 bases). The ends were cut back, 8 bases at V and 1 base at J, with 18 bases in the middle. This CDR3 comprises 17 residues. The germline CDR1 and CDR2 sequences are SNHLY and FYNNEI. The CDR3 region has the DNA TGTGCCAGCGAGACGGCGCCCTCGGGGTCTGGGGCCAACGTCCTGACTTTC. It is translated as CASETAPSGSGANVLTF.

This clone was found once. The gene calls are TRBV5-4 and TRBJ2-7, with 8 bases aligning to TRBD1. After removal of 5 bases from V and 7 bases from J, the junction contained 8 bases not matched to a gene. CDR3 length equals 13 residues. Germline V lookup: CDR1 SGHNT, CDR2 YYREEE (reference sequence). CDR3 nucleotides: TGTGCCAGCAGGAGGACAGGGACCTTGGAGCAGTACTTC. As protein: CASRRTGTLEQYF.

The chain uses TRBV29-1 and TRBJ2-1; TRBD2 aligns across 7 bases. The CDR3 has 14 residues. With V trimmed by 2 bases and J by 7 bases, 8 bases remained unmatched. The V gene's germline CDR1 is SQVTM and CDR2 ANQGSEA. CDR3 sequence reads: CSVEIAGRANEQFF. CDR3 bases: TGCAGCGTTGAAATTGCGGGGAGGGCTAATGAGCAGTTCTTC.

The chain links TRBV28 to TRBJ1-2; unclear D gene. Trimming pared 2 bases from V and 7 bases from J, leaving 17 bases between. This CDR3 region has 15 residues. Germline assignment: CDR1 MDHEN and CDR2 SYDVKM. The DNA of the CDR3 is TGTGCCAGCAGTTTAACGGCGGCGGCGCAGCGTGGCTACACCTTC. Amino acids: CASSLTAAAQRGYTF.

The genes are TRBV27 and TRBJ2-4, with TRBD2 matching 9 bases. The V and J ends lost 5 bases and 0 bases, in that order; junction bases with no gene match: 14. Germline CDR1 MNHEY, CDR2 SMNVEV (reference sequence). This CDR3 is 19 amino acids long. The CDR3 sequence: CASSPLAGVPSPAKNIQYF. The CDR3 bases are TGTGCCAGCAGTCCTTTAGCGGGGGTCCCTTCACCAGCCAAAAACATTCAGTACTTC.

The chain employs TRBV28 and TRBJ1-4, with D possibly being TRBD1 (6 bases). The CDR3 extends over 15 amino acids. From germline, CDR1 is MDHEN and CDR2 SYDVKM. Trimming took off 5 bases at V and 8 bases at J, with 18 bases between the two ends. CDR3 sequence: CASSRPGQGSEKLFF. The CDR3 coding sequence is TGTGCCAGCAGTCGACCGGGACAAGGAAGCGAAAAACTGTTTTTT. The variable domain in full, completed from reference TRBV28 and TRBJ1-4, reads DVKVTQSSRYLVKRTGEKVFLECVQDMDHENMFWYRQDPGLGLRLIYFSYDVKMKEKGDIPEGYSVSREKKERFSLILESASTNQTSMYLCASSRPGQGSEKLFFGSGTQLSVL.

This clone appeared a single time. The chain joins TRBV6-1 to TRBJ2-1, with D tentatively TRBD2 (5 bases). This CDR3 is built from 15 residues. V lost 3 bases and J 6 bases, leaving 15 bases between the germline ends. CDR1 and CDR2 from the germline V gene are MNHNS and SASEGT. CDR3 sequence: CASSDLGTAANEQFF. The CDR3 DNA reads as TGTGCCAGCAGTGATCTCGGAACAGCGGCCAATGAGCAGTTCTTC.

Only one count was recorded for this clone. The chain carries TRBV12-5 and TRBJ1-5, with unresolved D. V was trimmed by 1 base and J by 0 bases, leaving 10 bases between them. The CDR3 spans 16 residues. Per germline, CDR1 LGHNT and CDR2 FRNRAP. The CDR3 bases are TGTGCTAGTGGTTTGGGGCAACAGTTTAGCAATCAGCCCCAGCATTTT. It encodes CASGLGQQFSNQPQHF.

V and J are TRBV6-6 and TRBJ2-1; the match to TRBD1 covers 9 bases. Trimming cost V 5 bases and J 5 bases; bases outside gene matches: 4. CDR1 and CDR2 from the germline V gene are MNHNY and SVGAGI (reference sequence). This CDR3 comprises 14 residues. The CDR3 DNA reads TGTGCCAGCAGTACGGACAGGGGAAACAATGAGCAGTTCTTC. Amino acids: CASSTDRGNNEQFF.

In this sample, this clone turned up once. This chain joins TRBV27 and TRBJ2-1; maybe TRBD2 (5 bases). V was pared by 6 bases and J by 5 bases, with 20 bases between. Germline CDR1 and CDR2: MNHEY and SMNVEV (reference sequence). This CDR3 has 16 amino acids. The CDR3 sequence: CASRLSPTKRHNEQFF. Here the CDR3 DNA reads TGTGCCAGCAGGCTCAGTCCGACTAAGCGGCACAATGAGCAGTTCTTC.

This chain connects TRBV18 to TRBJ1-5, with D possibly TRBD1 on 6 matching bases. The germline V gene encodes CDR1 KGHSH and CDR2 LQKENI. With 6 bases removed from V and 2 bases from J, the gap between germline ends came to 11 bases. The CDR3 extends over 14 amino acids. The CDR3 coding sequence is TGTGCCAGCTCCTTCGAGGGGGGCAATCAGCCCCAGCATTTT. It encodes CASSFEGGNQPQHF.

The V and J genes are TRBV28 and TRBJ1-2; tentatively, D is TRBD1 (5 bases). V was cut by 2 bases and J by 8 bases, with 9 bases left in between. Germline-derived CDR1 and CDR2 are MDHEN and SYDVKM. This CDR3 region has 12 residues. Here the CDR3 reads CASSLRQRGYTF. In DNA form, the CDR3 reads TGTGCCAGCAGTTTACGACAGAGAGGCTACACCTTC.

V gene TRBV7-3 combines with J gene TRBJ1-1; the D gene is possibly TRBD1 (5 bases). There are 14 residues in the CDR3. Trimming pared 1 base from V and 2 bases from J, leaving 8 bases between. Germline V gene data show CDR1 as SGHTA and CDR2 as FQGTGA. The CDR3 bases are TGTGCCAGCAGCTTAATGGGGCCCAACACTGAAGCTTTCTTT. This encodes CASSLMGPNTEAFF.

The rearrangement joins TRBV7-9 to TRBJ2-7, with 8 bases identical to TRBD1. The CDR3 covers 13 residues. Germline CDR1 is SEHNR and CDR2 is FQNEAQ (reference sequence). Losses at the gene ends were 4 bases for V and 3 bases for J; bases not matched to a gene: 2. The CDR3 loop reads CASSWGTGYEQYF. DNA of the CDR3: TGTGCCAGCAGCTGGGGGACAGGCTACGAGCAGTACTTC.

The gene calls are TRBV18 and TRBJ2-7; TRBD1 aligns across 11 bases. The CDR3 runs to 15 residues. Germline trimming cut 2 bases from V and 6 bases from J; bases unmatched to any gene: 6. Germline values: CDR1 KGHSH, CDR2 LQKENI. The DNA of the CDR3 is TGTGCCAGCTCACCATTTGGGACAGGGGGTGGCGAGCAGTACTTC. Translated: CASSPFGTGGGEQYF.

This clone occurred once. V gene TRBV27 combines with J gene TRBJ2-2, with unresolved D. The CDR3 length is 14 residues. V lost 9 bases and J lost 6, with 17 bases in between. Germline V gives CDR1 MNHEY, CDR2 SMNVEV (reference sequence). CDR3 sequence reads: CARRSPTSPGELFF. CDR3 nucleotides: TGTGCCAGGAGATCACCCACGTCCCCCGGGGAGCTGTTTTTT.

This clone showed up just once. This chain joins TRBV28 and TRBJ2-6, with TRBD2 identical over 9 bases. CDR3 length: 17 residues. Germline lookup yields CDR1 MDHEN and CDR2 SYDVKM. Losses at the gene ends were 6 bases for V and 3 bases for J; bases not matched to a gene: 9. This CDR3 is CASRPGSGGFGANVLTF. The CDR3 DNA follows: TGTGCCAGCAGACCGGGTAGCGGGGGTTTTGGGGCCAACGTCCTGACTTTC.